This T cell receptor (beta chain) is from a study of cytomegalovirus exposure and HLA in healthy donors. Across the study: Unique TCRs numbering around 80 million, obtained from HLA-typed donors, made up an early data release.

Study results and caveats: When analyzed later, the rates of TCR association showed variation by HLA locus, with DRB1 the most and HLA-C the fewest.

Regarding this clone: Its matching antigen is unknown.

Amplification used 60 Vbeta primers and 13 Jbeta primers. The table came from immunoSEQ multiplex PCR; TCRdb's copy has only in-frame clones and leaves some out. The data show some 150,000 clones, with 80% to 85% seen just once and roughly 2.5% held by the top ten. Losses at the gene ends were 5 bases for V and 5 bases for J; bases not matched to a gene: 7. The CDR3 runs 14 residues. Germline-derived CDR1 and CDR2 are SSHAT and FNYEAQ (reference sequence). This clonotype originated in a boy younger than 10 in good health and CMV-seronegative. The V and J genes are TRBV7-7 and TRBJ2-5; TRBD2 aligns across 8 bases. Sequencing was carried out using PBMCs. CDR3 in DNA: TGTGCCAGCAGCGGGCCGCCGGGGGGGGAGACCCAGTACTTC. Encoded protein: CASSGPPGGETQYF.